The rows below give T cell receptor beta chains drawn from one sample of a study of shared clonotypes between healthy human individuals. TCRdb's table, derived via immunoSEQ multiplex PCR, lists solely in-frame clones and lacks some. The profile covers about 2.4 million clones, with roughly 93% appearing a single time and more than 0.35% taken by the ten largest. Sequencing used naive CD4+ T cells from PBMCs. All receptors derive from a man aged 18 to 35 in good health. Some clones in this sample may be carry-over from other donors' samples. The CDR3 runs from the conserved cysteine through the conserved F or W. D genes are given only for firm matches. Clone size appears in some rows only: once, few, many, or a class for an expanded clone.

d_call j_call clone_size v_call cdr3_length cdr3_aa cdr3_nt
NA TRBJ2-5 NA TRBV5-1 11 CASSLGATQYF TGCGCCAGCAGTCTGGGAGCGACCCAGTACTTC
NA TRBJ1-5 NA TRBV28 16 CASSLIPQFSNQPQHF TGTGCCAGCAGTTTAATCCCCCAGTTTAGCAATCAGCCCCAGCATTTT
TRBD1 TRBJ1-5 NA TRBV7-2 16 CASSSRTGRSNQPQHF TGTGCCAGCAGCTCCCGGACAGGGAGGAGCAATCAGCCCCAGCATTTT
TRBD2 TRBJ2-7 NA TRBV9 16 CASSATPSGRLYEQYF TGTGCCAGCAGCGCGACTCCGAGCGGGAGACTCTACGAGCAGTACTTC
NA TRBJ1-2 NA TRBV7-2 14 CASSLAGENYGYTF TGTGCCAGCAGCTTAGCTGGCGAGAACTATGGCTACACCTTC
NA TRBJ1-1 NA TRBV29-1 13 CSGAILGNTEAFF TGCAGCGGAGCGATACTAGGGAACACTGAAGCTTTCTTT
TRBD2 TRBJ2-1 NA TRBV7-2 16 CASSLAQLAGNNEQFF TGTGCCAGCAGCTTAGCGCAACTAGCGGGAAACAATGAGCAGTTCTTC
TRBD1 TRBJ1-1 NA TRBV6-5 14 CASRRDRGNTEAFF TGTGCCAGCAGACGGGACAGGGGGAACACTGAAGCTTTCTTT
TRBD1 TRBJ2-2 NA TRBV19 14 CASSRGLGTGELFF TGTGCCAGTAGCAGGGGGCTTGGCACCGGGGAGCTGTTTTTT
TRBD2 TRBJ2-7 NA TRBV5-4 18 CASSRLPPTSGTPYEQYF TGTGCCAGCAGCCGTTTACCCCCGACTAGCGGGACCCCCTACGAGCAGTACTTC
NA TRBJ2-3 NA TRBV7-3 15 CASSFLAWGTDTQYF TGTGCCAGCAGCTTTCTAGCGTGGGGCACAGATACGCAGTATTTT
TRBD1 TRBJ1-1 once TRBV28 14 CASSGQGQNTEAFF TGTGCCAGCAGCGGACAGGGGCAGAACACTGAAGCTTTCTTT
NA TRBJ2-3 NA TRBV5-4 16 CASSPTAGIDTDTQYF TGTGCCAGCAGCCCGACGGCGGGGATCGACACAGATACGCAGTATTTT
TRBD1 TRBJ1-1 NA TRBV7-8 14 CASSAKDREYVGFF TGTGCCAGCAGCGCCAAAGACAGGGAGTATGTTGGTTTCTTT
NA TRBJ1-6 NA TRBV15 19 CATSRDRMGGERRNSPLHF TGTGCCACCAGCAGAGATCGGATGGGAGGGGAAAGGAGGAATTCACCCCTCCACTTT
TRBD2 TRBJ2-3 NA TRBV4-2 16 CASSQEASGRSDTQYF TGTGCCAGCAGCCAAGAGGCTAGCGGGAGGTCAGATACGCAGTATTTT
NA TRBJ2-5 NA TRBV18 14 CASSPTRVQETQYF TGTGCCAGCTCACCAACGAGGGTTCAAGAGACCCAGTACTTC
NA TRBJ2-1 NA TRBV7-3 14 CASSLRASTGEQFF TGTGCCAGCAGCTTAAGAGCTAGCACCGGTGAGCAGTTCTTC
NA TRBJ2-1 NA TRBV19 12 CASSIRDNEQFF TGTGCCAGTAGTATCAGGGACAATGAGCAGTTCTTC
TRBD2 TRBJ2-7 NA TRBV27 15 CASSFGLAGRGEQYF TGTGCCAGCAGTTTCGGACTAGCGGGGAGAGGCGAGCAGTACTTC
TRBD2 TRBJ2-7 once TRBV5-1 16 CASSLGYSGSGYEQYF TGCGCCAGCAGCTTGGGGTATAGCGGGAGTGGCTACGAGCAGTACTTC
NA TRBJ2-3 NA TRBV28 13 CASGRESPDTQYF TGTGCCAGCGGACGGGAAAGTCCAGATACGCAGTATTTT
NA TRBJ2-5 NA TRBV11-2 15 CASSPRTAYQETQYF TGTGCCAGCAGCCCGAGGACGGCGTACCAAGAGACCCAGTACTTC
NA TRBJ2-7 NA TRBV20-1 11 CSAPPLYEQYF TGCAGTGCTCCTCCCCTCTACGAGCAGTACTTC
NA TRBJ1-1 NA TRBV5-6 13 CASKVSGGTEAFF TGTGCCAGCAAAGTTTCGGGAGGCACTGAAGCTTTCTTT
NA TRBJ2-5 NA TRBV4-2 17 CASSQDADRQYQETQYF TGTGCCAGCAGCCAAGATGCAGACAGGCAGTACCAAGAGACCCAGTACTTC
TRBD2 TRBJ2-1 NA TRBV5-5 19 CASSLSTSGHISSYNEQFF TGTGCCAGCAGCTTGTCCACTAGCGGACACATAAGCTCCTACAATGAGCAGTTCTTC
NA TRBJ2-7 NA TRBV27 13 CASSLRSTYEQYF TGTGCCAGCAGTTTAAGGTCGACCTACGAGCAGTACTTC
NA TRBJ1-1 NA TRBV5-1 16 CASSLYPERRETEAFF TGCGCCAGCAGCTTGTACCCCGAGAGGAGGGAAACTGAAGCTTTCTTT
TRBD1 TRBJ1-1 NA TRBV9 13 CASSPIGGTGAFF TGTGCCAGCAGCCCAATAGGGGGCACTGGAGCTTTCTTT
NA TRBJ2-6 NA TRBV6-1 15 CASSEALAGANVLTF TGTGCCAGCAGTGAAGCGCTTGCCGGGGCCAACGTCCTGACTTTC
NA TRBJ2-3 NA TRBV28 12 CATTLPAGPQYF TGTGCCACCACTCTCCCCGCGGGGCCACAGTATTTT
TRBD1 TRBJ1-5 NA TRBV30 13 CAWSVQGGQPQHF TGTGCCTGGAGTGTACAGGGGGGTCAGCCCCAGCATTTT
NA TRBJ1-3 NA TRBV30 13 CAWSVHSGNTIYF TGTGCCTGGAGTGTACACTCTGGAAACACCATATATTTT
TRBD1 TRBJ1-1 NA TRBV5-5 13 CASSSGQHTEAFF TGTGCCAGCAGCTCGGGACAGCACACTGAAGCTTTCTTT
NA TRBJ2-1 NA TRBV15 14 CATSPRLPMMRQFF TGTGCCACCTCCCCCAGACTACCAATGATGAGGCAGTTCTTC
NA TRBJ2-3 NA TRBV10-3 16 CAISGKTLGTGDTQYF TGTGCCATCAGCGGAAAGACACTGGGAACGGGAGATACGCAGTATTTT
TRBD1 TRBJ1-3 once TRBV5-4 15 CASSRATGSGNTIYF TGTGCCAGCAGCCGGGCGACAGGGTCTGGAAACACCATATATTTT
NA TRBJ2-7 NA TRBV7-3 16 CASSLISVDGTYEQYF TGTGCCAGCAGCTTAATTTCCGTAGACGGTACCTACGAGCAGTACTTC
TRBD1 TRBJ2-5 NA TRBV5-1 15 CASSLAGTGRETQYF TGCGCCAGCAGCTTGGCCGGGACAGGGAGAGAGACCCAGTACTTC
NA TRBJ2-3 NA TRBV2 13 CASSDRGTDTQYF TGTGCCAGCAGTGATCGGGGGACAGATACGCAGTATTTT
NA TRBJ1-2 NA TRBV5-1 14 CASSHNGMELGYTF TGCGCCAGCAGCCACAACGGGATGGAGCTTGGCTACACCTTC
NA TRBJ2-7 NA TRBV2 14 CASIPTSRRYEQYF TGTGCCAGCATCCCTACTTCCCGGAGGTACGAGCAGTACTTC
TRBD2 TRBJ2-1 NA TRBV30 15 CAWSGTSGSRNEQFF TGTGCCTGGAGCGGGACTAGCGGGAGTCGGAATGAGCAGTTCTTC
TRBD2 TRBJ2-1 NA TRBV9 17 CASSVVSTSGPPNEQFF TGTGCCAGCAGCGTAGTATCGACTAGCGGGCCACCCAATGAGCAGTTCTTC
NA TRBJ2-6 NA TRBV7-2 16 CASSLAPLAGANVLTF TGTGCCAGCAGCTTAGCACCGCTTGCTGGGGCCAACGTCCTGACTTTC
NA TRBJ2-7 NA TRBV5-6 15 CASSFGPSGLYEQYF TGTGCCAGCAGCTTTGGCCCCTCTGGATTGTACGAGCAGTACTTC
NA TRBJ2-1 NA TRBV5-4 13 CASSFREYNEQFF TGTGCCAGCAGCTTTAGGGAGTACAATGAGCAGTTCTTC
TRBD2 TRBJ2-1 NA TRBV5-1 15 CASSFGPSGYNEQFF TGCGCCAGCAGCTTCGGCCCTAGCGGATACAATGAGCAGTTCTTC
NA TRBJ2-2 NA TRBV4-2 17 CASSQELGGANTGELFF TGTGCCAGCAGCCAAGAGTTAGGGGGAGCGAACACCGGGGAGCTGTTTTTT